Sequencing of this T cell receptor (beta chain) was carried out in a study of siplizumab effects on memory and regulatory T cells. Remarks on this clone: Its antigen is currently unknown.

The protocol was immunoSEQ multiplex PCR, while the TCRdb copy is restricted to in-frame clones and leaves out a portion. The table shows around 100,000 clones, with 94% occurring only once. Study findings and constraints: Of the alloreactive clones, only a minor fraction mapped to unstimulated subsets.

The CDR3 runs to 15 residues. V dropped 0 bases and J dropped 0 bases, with 10 bases sitting between them. Germline CDR1 and CDR2: SGHNT and YYREEE (reference sequence). V gene TRBV5-4 combines with J gene TRBJ2-7, with a tentative D call TRBD2 (6 bases). The TCR sequence derives from a human donor in good health. Material for sequencing was non-Treg CD4+ T cells sorted from blood. DNA of the CDR3: TGTGCCAGCAGCTTGGGGGGCGGGGACTCCTACGAGCAGTACTTC. It translates to CASSLGGGDSYEQYF.